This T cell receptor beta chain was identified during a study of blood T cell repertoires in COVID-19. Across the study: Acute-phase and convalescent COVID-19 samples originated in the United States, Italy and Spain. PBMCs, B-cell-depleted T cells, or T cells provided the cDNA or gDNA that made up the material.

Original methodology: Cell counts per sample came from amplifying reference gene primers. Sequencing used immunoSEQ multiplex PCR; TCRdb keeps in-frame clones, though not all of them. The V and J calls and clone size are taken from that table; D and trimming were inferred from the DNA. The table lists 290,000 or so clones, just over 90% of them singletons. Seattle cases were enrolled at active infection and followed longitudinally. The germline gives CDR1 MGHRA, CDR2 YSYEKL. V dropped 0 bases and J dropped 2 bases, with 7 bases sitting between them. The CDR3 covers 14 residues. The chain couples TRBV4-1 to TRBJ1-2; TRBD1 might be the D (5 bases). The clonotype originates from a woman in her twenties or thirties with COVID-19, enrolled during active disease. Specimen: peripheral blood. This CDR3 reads CASSQDGANYGYTF. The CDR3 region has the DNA TGCGCCAGCAGCCAAGATGGGGCCAACTATGGCTACACCTTC.